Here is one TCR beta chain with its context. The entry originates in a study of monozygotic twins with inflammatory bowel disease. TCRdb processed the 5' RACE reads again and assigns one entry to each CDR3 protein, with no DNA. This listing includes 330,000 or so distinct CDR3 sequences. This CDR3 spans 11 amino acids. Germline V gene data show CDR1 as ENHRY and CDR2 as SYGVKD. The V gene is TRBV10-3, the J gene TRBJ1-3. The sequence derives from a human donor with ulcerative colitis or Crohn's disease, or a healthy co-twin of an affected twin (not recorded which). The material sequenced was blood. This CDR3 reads CAGGGGNTIYF.